Below, one T cell receptor beta chain is given with its context. The antigen it binds to is not known. Per-nucleotide qualities are absent, and no much larger clonotype sits a single base away. The sample comes from a study of a mutant IDH1 vaccine in newly diagnosed glioma (dated by TCRdb to the early 2020s). For the study in its entirety: Vaccination began 4-6 weeks after radiotherapy alone, or alongside temozolomide cycles in the chemotherapy-containing groups. Of the 32 patients who were treated, approximately 60% were male and about 40% were female, and the mean age was around 43 years. Prior to enrollment, standard therapy consisting of radiotherapy alone, temozolomide alone, or radiochemotherapy with temozolomide had been administered to patients, with the combination being received by most patients. The week-35 safety follow-up took place at visit V12, and the week-47 end of study took place at visit V13. Peripheral blood was drawn at six visits: V03 (baseline), V05, V07, V10, V12 and V13. Longitudinal TCRB deep sequencing was performed for some 25 treated patients wherever samples were available for exploratory analyses. Here is what the overall study found, with its caveats: The authors stated that sample limitations prevented analyses of patient blood samples from being reproduced. Pseudoprogression appeared unrelated to alterations in the top peripheral T cell clonotypes detected by TCRB sequencing. PBMC samples for TCRB deep sequencing were selected based on availability. Across multiple MHC alleles, vaccine-induced immune responses were seen in nearly 95% of patients.

Sample time point, as interpreted from the label and publication: week 35, safety follow-up. Each vaccine dose was 300 ug of a 20-mer mutant IDH1 peptide in Montanide, given subcutaneously with topical imiquimod. Patients were given eight vaccinations, in weeks 1, 3, 5, 7, 11, 15, 19 and 23, which matched visits V03 through V10. Donors had newly diagnosed WHO grade 3 or 4 IDH1-mutant astrocytomas with loss of nuclear ATRX. The samples were drawn from NOA16, a multicentre, single-arm, open-label phase I trial in Germany that tested a mutant IDH1 peptide vaccine in humans for the first time. Genomic DNA for TCRB sequencing was isolated from EDTA blood with the DNeasy Blood and Tissue Kit. The library was obtained by the immunoSEQ multiplex PCR assay. Following the manufacturer's protocol, the hsTCRB Kit was used to amplify rearranged TCR beta chain sequences. TCRB libraries were sequenced on an Illumina MiSeq. As for the original processing: The proprietary platform of the kit vendor was used for demultiplexing, trimming and gene mapping. The source is immuneACCESS, and TCRdb retained only in-frame sequences with V and J called. Part of the clones is not carried over; for the studies checked, unresolved V genes explain less than half of this, and the remainder is unexplained. That table gives V, J and clone size, and the DNA gave D and trimming. The sample includes tens of thousands of clones, with 81% observed a single time. Approximately 15% of the sample is in the top ten clones.

The germline V gene (reference sequence) gives CDR1 as MNHEY and CDR2 as SMNVEV. V lost 4 bases and J lost 0 bases, and the count of bases not matched to a germline gene is 2. Measured from the cysteine to the phenylalanine, the CDR3 is 15 residues long. Only the CDR3 part of the read is kept: 45 bases, read in frame from the first base. This specimen was PBMCs, taken from a glioma patient whose treatment included an IDH1 peptide vaccine. This receptor was identified in a man under 40 with glioma. The chain was built from TRBV27 and TRBJ2-7; 11 bases in the middle match TRBD2. CDR3 protein: CASSWGLAASYEQYF. The bases read TGTGCCAGCAGTTGGGGACTAGCGGCCTCCTACGAGCAGTACTTC.